The 23 T cell receptor beta chains given below trace back to one sample, sequenced in a study of T cells in women clearing cervical HPV infection. The repertoire was sequenced with immunoSEQ multiplex PCR; TCRdb's copy has only in-frame clones and lacks some. The repertoire shows approximately 26,000 clones; the top ten hold over 8.5%. The sample consisted of blood buffy coat. The receptors stem from a woman between 18 and 70 years old with a cervical HPV16 infection that either progressed to CIN3+ or cleared (not recorded which).

Concerning this clone itself: The sequence runs out 3 residues before the end of the CDR3; the remainder is reconstructed from the germline J gene. This sequence joins TRBV7-9 and TRBJ2-5; weak D call: TRBD2 (5 bases). Looked up from germline, CDR1 is SEHNR and CDR2 is FQNEAQ (reference sequence). V lost 3 bases and J 4 bases, leaving 12 bases between the germline ends. The CDR3 covers 14 residues. The CDR3 spells CASSFQASRETQYF. The covered CDR3 bases are TGTGCCAGCAGCTTTCAAGCTAGCCGAGAGACC.

A word on this clone: The read ends 3 residues shy of where the CDR3 ends; the end is completed using the germline J gene. The gene calls are TRBV18 and TRBJ1-2, with D unresolved. Germline CDR1 is KGHSH and CDR2 is LQKENI. CDR3 size: 13 residues. The chain's CDR3 is CASSPTPTYDYTF. The CDR3 DNA, read in part, is TGTGCCAGCTCACCCACGCCCACCTACGAC.

A remark on this clone: The read falls 3 residues short of the CDR3 end, and the missing part is taken from the germline J gene. The chain recombines TRBV7-3 with TRBJ2-7; D uncertain. The CDR3 consists of 18 residues. Germline assignment: CDR1 SGHTA and CDR2 FQGTGA. V lost 2 bases and J lost 2, with 22 bases in between. This CDR3 is CASSLPALNRRVAYEQYF. The part of the CDR3 DNA that was read is TGTGCCAGCAGCTTACCAGCTCTGAACAGACGTGTGGCCTACGAG.

In regard to this clone: The observed sequence ends 3 residues before the CDR3 terminus, with the missing tail filled in from the germline J gene. The rearrangement uses TRBV19 and TRBJ2-7; TRBD2 matches 12 bases. Germline V gene sequence: CDR1 LNHDA, CDR2 SQIVND (reference sequence). This CDR3 contains 15 residues. J lost 5 bases, V lost 5 bases, and 7 bases had no gene match. The sequenced CDR3 bases are TGTGCCAGTAGTTCGACTAGCGGGAGCTTGGACGAG. This codes for CASSSTSGSLDE. The entire CDR3 protein reads CASSSTSGSLDEQYF.

About this clone: The read is 3 residues too short to cover the CDR3 end, so that end is filled in from the germline J gene. The chain recombines TRBV7-2 with TRBJ2-3, with unresolved D. Germline assignment: CDR1 SGHTA and CDR2 FQGNSA. The CDR3 loop spans 15 amino acids. Trimming removed 2 bases from V and 0 bases from J, with 9 bases in between. CDR3: CASSLRFLSTDTQYF. The sequenced part of the CDR3 DNA is TGTGCCAGCAGCTTAAGGTTTCTCAGCACAGATACG.

With respect to this clone: The read gets to within 3 residues of the CDR3 end, and the germline J gene fills in the rest. V gene TRBV18 combines with J gene TRBJ2-1, with D possibly matching TRBD1 (6 bases). Germline CDR1 reads KGHSH; CDR2 reads LQKENI. The CDR3 contains 16 residues. Between the trimmed V and J ends, which lost 0 bases and 5 bases, there was a span of 14 bases. The sequenced part of the CDR3 DNA is TGTGCCAGCTCACCACCTACTGGGACACAGAACAATGAG. It encodes CASSPPTGTQNNE. The CDR3 reads in full as CASSPPTGTQNNEQFF.

Remarks on this clone: Read sequence stops 3 residues before the CDR3 end, and the germline J gene provides the missing end. V is TRBV18 and J is TRBJ2-5, with D perhaps TRBD2 (5 bases). V shed 0 bases and J shed 5 bases, with 10 bases lying between them. The germline CDR1 and CDR2 sequences are KGHSH and LQKENI. The CDR3 sequence is 14 residues long. The CDR3 DNA, read in part, is TGTGCCAGCTCACCACCTGGACTTCGGGAGACC. It specifies CASSPPGLRET. In full, the CDR3 is CASSPPGLRETQYF.

Notes on this clone: The read halts 3 residues ahead of the CDR3 end, with the missing end drawn from the germline J gene. The chain uses TRBV7-6 and TRBJ1-5; 9 nucleotides match TRBD1. The CDR3 totals 16 residues. From germline, CDR1 is SGHVS and CDR2 FNYEAQ. Unmatched junction bases numbered 9, after V lost 4 bases and J lost 5 bases. CDR3 DNA (partial): TGTGCCAGCAGCTCCGGGACAGGGTATTCGGATCAGCCC. Translating it yields CASSSGTGYSDQP. The whole CDR3 sequence is CASSSGTGYSDQPQHF.

Points on this clone: The observed sequence ends 3 residues before the CDR3 terminus, with the missing tail filled in from the germline J gene. The chain carries TRBV18 and TRBJ1-2; D is unclear. Germline V gene lookup returns CDR1 KGHSH and CDR2 LQKENI. CDR3 length: 13 residues. Here the CDR3 reads CASSPPAVDTYTF. Incomplete CDR3 DNA: TGTGCCAGCTCACCACCTGCGGTAGATACC.

Concerning this clone itself: The CDR3 end lies 3 residues beyond the end of the read and is filled in from the germline J gene. This sequence joins TRBV7-3 and TRBJ2-5, with a weak D call TRBD2 (6 bases). In germline, CDR1 is SGHTA, CDR2 FQGTGA. With 4 bases removed from V and 5 bases from J, the gap between germline ends came to 17 bases. The CDR3 contains 15 residues. CDR3 residues: CASSSGHGSLETQYF. The sequenced CDR3 bases are TGTGCCAGCAGCTCCGGACACGGGAGCTTGGAGACC. The whole variable domain, remainder taken from reference TRBV7-3 and TRBJ2-5, is GAGVSQTPSNKVTEKGKYVELRCDPISGHTALYWYRQSLGQGPEFLIYFQGTGAADDSGLPNDRFFAVRPEGSVSTLKIQRTERGDSAVYLCASSSGHGSLETQYFGPGTRLLVL.

About this clone itself: Read coverage stops 3 residues before the CDR3 terminus; the germline J gene supplies the remainder. V usage is TRBV19 and J usage is TRBJ1-1; 9 nucleotides match TRBD1. This CDR3 spans 16 amino acids. V was clipped by 6 bases and J by 1 base; unmatched bases: 9. CDR1 and CDR2 (germline): LNHDA, SQIVND (reference sequence). The CDR3 reads CASRGQGMARNTEAFF. The covered CDR3 bases are TGTGCCAGTAGAGGACAGGGGATGGCGCGGAACACTGAA. The full variable domain, in which reference TRBV19 and TRBJ1-1 provide the parts outside the CDR3, is DGGITQSPKYLFRKEGQNVTLSCEQNLNHDAMYWYRQDPGQGLRLIYYSQIVNDFQKGDIAEGYSVSREKKESFPLTVTSAQKNPTAFYLCASRGQGMARNTEAFFGQGTRLTVV.

This clone registers medium-sized by frequency. With the read ending 3 residues before the CDR3 end, the germline J gene is used to fill in that end. The rearrangement joins TRBV28 to TRBJ2-7; 12 bases map to TRBD2. CDR3 length: 15 amino acids. After removal of 6 bases from V and 3 bases from J, the junction contained 6 bases not matched to a gene. Germline V gene lookup returns CDR1 MDHEN and CDR2 SYDVKM. This chain's CDR3 is CASSRKLAGGYEQYF. The CDR3 DNA, read in part, is TGTGCCAGCAGCCGAAAACTAGCGGGGGGCTACGAG.

Notes on this clone: The sequence runs out 3 residues before the end of the CDR3; the remainder is reconstructed from the germline J gene. The J gene is TRBJ2-3, the V gene TRBV7-3; TRBD1 aligns across 10 bases. The CDR3 is made up of 18 amino acids. CDR1 is SGHTA and CDR2 is FQGTGA in the germline V gene. CDR3 sequence: CASSLRRVGQGYQETQYF. The CDR3 bases that were read are TGTGCCAGCAGCTTAAGGCGTGTGGGACAGGGGTACCAAGAGACG.

This chain's CDR3 is CASSLMASASSSYNEQFF. The part of the CDR3 DNA that was read is TGCGCCAGCAGCTTGATGGCCAGCGCCTCGAGCTCCTACAATGAG. The chain has TRBV5-1 and TRBJ2-1; D remains unclear. With the read ending 3 residues before the CDR3 end, the germline J gene is used to fill in that end. The V and J ends lost 1 base and 0 bases respectively, with 17 bases between them. This CDR3 comprises 18 residues. CDR1 is SGHRS, CDR2 YFSETQ, per germline.

About this clone itself: The read terminates 3 residues ahead of where the CDR3 ends, so the germline J gene completes it. The rearrangement joins TRBV19 to TRBJ1-5; 9 bases are a match to TRBD1. J gave up 4 bases and V 5 bases, and 6 bases lay outside the gene matches. The CDR3 consists of 15 residues. Germline V gene data show CDR1 as LNHDA and CDR2 as SQIVND (reference sequence). CDR3 DNA (partial): TGTGCCAGTAGTCTCGGTGGGACAGGGAATCAGCCC. Encoded protein: CASSLGGTGNQP. The entire CDR3 sequence reads CASSLGGTGNQPQHF.

Partial CDR3 DNA: TGCGCCAGCAGCCAAGTCGGGGGGGTCCTGGCAACTAATGAAAAA. Amino acid sequence: CASSQVGGVLATNEK. In full, the CDR3 is CASSQVGGVLATNEKLFF. V and J are TRBV4-1 and TRBJ1-4; D possibly corresponds to TRBD1 (5 bases). Sequencing ends 3 residues short of the CDR3 end; the germline J gene provides the rest. The V end lost 1 base, the J end lost 0 bases, and 15 bases lay between the germline ends. CDR3 length: 18 amino acids. The germline gives CDR1 MGHRA, CDR2 YSYEKL.

A note on this clone: The sequenced fragment ends 3 residues before the CDR3 boundary, so the rest is inferred from the germline J gene. The chain carries TRBV29-1 and TRBJ2-3; D is unclear. Germline V gene sequence: CDR1 SQVTM, CDR2 ANQGSEA. Trimming shortened V by 5 bases and J by 3 bases, and 12 bases separated the two germline ends. The CDR3 sequence is 13 residues long. CDR3 region: CSVLVRSTDTQYF. The CDR3 bases that were read are TGCAGCGTTTTGGTCAGGAGTACAGATACG.

Points on this clone: The sequence runs out 3 residues before the end of the CDR3; the remainder is reconstructed from the germline J gene. The chain carries TRBV6-2 or TRBV6-3 and TRBJ2-4; D may be TRBD2 (7 bases). The CDR3 contains 15 residues. V gave up 3 bases and J gave up 7 bases, with 16 bases separating them. Germline V lookup: CDR1 MNHEY, CDR2 SVGEGT. The sequenced CDR3 bases are TGTGCCAGCAGTTATCGGCGGGGGCGAGAGAACATT. Its translation is CASSYRRGRENI. The whole CDR3 sequence reads CASSYRRGRENIQYF.

Points on this clone: The DNA ends 3 residues before the CDR3 does, and the rest of the CDR3 is filled in from the germline J gene. The chain recombines TRBV4-1 with TRBJ2-7, with D tentatively TRBD2 (6 bases). V lost 0 bases, J lost 0 bases, and 12 bases lay in between. Germline lookup yields CDR1 MGHRA and CDR2 YSYEKL. The CDR3 is made up of 16 amino acids. The CDR3 region is CASSQDRDLRSYEQYF. CDR3 DNA (partial): TGCGCCAGCAGCCAAGATCGGGACTTACGCTCCTACGAG.

About this clone: Read coverage stops 3 residues before the CDR3 terminus; the germline J gene supplies the remainder. The chain couples TRBV19 to TRBJ1-2, with D unclear. The CDR3 spans 14 residues. Germline V gene sequence: CDR1 LNHDA, CDR2 SQIVND (reference sequence). Incomplete CDR3 DNA: TGTGCCAGTAGTGTAAACCGGTCCCCCCACGAC. This translates into CASSVNRSPHD. The whole CDR3 protein is CASSVNRSPHDYTF.

As to this clone: The CDR3 end is not reached by the read, which stops 3 residues before it; the germline J gene fills it in. V and J are TRBV19 and TRBJ1-1, with D possibly being TRBD1 (6 bases). The CDR3 length is 13 residues. Germline V gene data show CDR1 as LNHDA and CDR2 as SQIVND (reference sequence). V lost 9 bases, J lost 1 base, and 12 bases lay in between. The CDR3 spells CASRGVGNTEAFF. CDR3 bases read: TGTGCCAGCAGGGGAGTGGGGAACACTGAA.

In the case of this clone: The read ends 3 residues early relative to the CDR3; the germline J gene fills the gap. The chain employs TRBV27 and TRBJ2-1, with TRBD2 matching 9 bases. Unmatched junction bases numbered 11, after V lost 3 bases and J lost 5 bases. The CDR3 is 17 residues long. The germline gives CDR1 MNHEY, CDR2 SMNVEV (reference sequence). The sequenced part of the CDR3 DNA is TGTGCCAGCAGTTTTCGCAGGGGACTAGCTAAGGACAATGAG. Protein: CASSFRRGLAKDNE. The entire CDR3 reads CASSFRRGLAKDNEQFF.

As to this clone: The read ends 3 residues before the CDR3 terminus; that terminus is restored from the germline J gene. The chain has TRBV2 and TRBJ1-2; D might be TRBD1 (6 bases). CDR3 size: 13 residues. Germline CDR1 is SNHLY and CDR2 is FYNNEI. Trimming stripped 7 bases from V and 2 bases from J, with 11 bases between. CDR3 DNA, as far as it was read: TGTGCCAGCACTATGGACAGCAACTATGGC. As protein: CASTMDSNYG. The CDR3 in its entirety is CASTMDSNYGYTF.